This TCR beta chain was recovered during a study of radiotherapy plus CTLA-4 blockade in lung cancer. Points from the study as a whole: Peripheral blood showed expansion of tumor-derived TCR clones after radiotherapy and ipilimumab.

The CDR3 sequence is 12 residues long. The ends were cut back, 3 bases at V and 3 bases at J, with 8 bases in the middle. CDR1 and CDR2 from the germline V gene are SQVTM and ANQGSEA. Repertoires were generated with immunoSEQ multiplex PCR, while TCRdb's copy carries only in-frame clones and drops some. The data show roughly 80,000 clones, about 79% seen once. As to this clone: What it binds is unknown.

The sequences come from peripheral blood, collected from a patient treated with radiotherapy plus ipilimumab. The V gene is TRBV29-1, the J gene TRBJ1-1; D gene uncertain. The TCR sequence derives from a human donor with non-small cell lung cancer who had a partial response to radiotherapy plus ipilimumab. Some clones in this sample may be carry-over from other donors' samples. The CDR3 region is CSVDHTYTEAFF. The CDR3 DNA sequence: TGCAGCGTTGACCACACGTACACTGAAGCTTTCTTT.